These 26 T cell receptor beta chains were all obtained from the same sample, sequenced in a study of control samples from healthy donors and cancer patients. Using immunoSEQ multiplex PCR, the repertoire was profiled, and TCRdb retains in-frame clones only, with some absent. The sample holds around 71,000 clones, approximately 90% seen once. The sample was PBMCs. Receptors were obtained from a woman between 50 and 59 years old with colorectal cancer.

This chain links TRBV28 with TRBJ1-2; possibly TRBD1 for D (5 bases). Germline V gene sequence: CDR1 MDHEN, CDR2 SYDVKM. There are 15 residues in the CDR3. V lost 8 bases to trimming and J lost 4 bases, with 20 bases between them. The CDR3 is CASGSLTAGTYGYTF. CDR3 DNA: TGTGCCAGCGGATCCCTTACCGCAGGGACCTATGGCTACACCTTC.

This chain's CDR3 is CASTVQGSQPQHF. The CDR3 DNA reads as TGTGCCAGTACCGTACAGGGGAGTCAGCCCCAGCATTTT. V is TRBV19 and J is TRBJ1-5; TRBD1 agrees at 7 bases. The CDR3 runs 13 residues. V was pared by 7 bases and J by 6 bases, with 6 bases of the junction left unmatched. The germline V gene encodes CDR1 LNHDA and CDR2 SQIVND (reference sequence).

The CDR3 sequence is CASSSGPNTGELFF. CDR3 nucleotide sequence: TGTGCCAGCAGTTCGGGACCGAACACCGGGGAGCTGTTTTTT. The chain links TRBV7-9 to TRBJ2-2, with D perhaps being TRBD1 or TRBD2 (5 bases each). Germline loops: CDR1 SEHNR, CDR2 FQNEAQ (reference sequence). The CDR3 length is 14 residues. V was clipped by 6 bases and J by 0 bases, with 8 bases between them.

V is TRBV15 and J is TRBJ1-3; 9 nucleotides line up with TRBD1. V lost 5 bases, J lost 6 bases, and 14 bases stayed unmatched. The CDR3 contains 17 residues. CDR1 is LNHNV, CDR2 YYDKDF, per germline (reference sequence). The CDR3 sequence: CATSPSRGQGLENTIYF. The CDR3 DNA reads as TGTGCCACCAGCCCCAGTCGGGGACAGGGACTCGAAAACACCATATATTTT.

V usage is TRBV19 and J usage is TRBJ2-1, with 7 bases that match TRBD2. The germline V gene encodes CDR1 LNHDA and CDR2 SQIVND (reference sequence). J lost 5 bases, V lost 1 base, and 5 bases had no gene match. This CDR3 region has 15 residues. This chain's CDR3 is CASSIGSGNNNEQFF. The DNA of the CDR3 is TGTGCCAGTAGTATAGGAAGCGGGAACAACAATGAGCAGTTCTTC.

The CDR3 DNA is TGTGCCAGCAGCTTAGAGTGGGGTCCGGTCAGGGGCCGTGGGAGGGAGCAGTACTTC. It translates to CASSLEWGPVRGRGREQYF. The chain has TRBV7-8 and TRBJ2-7; D is perhaps TRBD1 or TRBD2 (6 bases each). The V and J ends lost 1 base and 7 bases respectively, with 29 bases between them. Germline V gives CDR1 SGHVS, CDR2 FQNEAQ. The CDR3 covers 19 residues.

The V call is TRBV6-1, the J call TRBJ2-3; tentative D call: TRBD2 (6 bases). With 1 base removed from V and 1 base from J, the gap between germline ends came to 18 bases. Germline CDR1 MNHNS, CDR2 SASEGT. CDR3 length: 18 amino acids. CDR3 amino acids: CASSEGDLSRGGTDTQYF. DNA of the CDR3: TGTGCCAGCAGTGAAGGGGATCTTTCGCGGGGCGGCACAGATACGCAGTATTTT.

The chain recombines TRBV5-1 with TRBJ2-3; 8 bases are a match to TRBD2. Per the germline V gene, CDR1 is SGHRS and CDR2 is YFSETQ. This CDR3 region has 16 residues. The ends lost 4 bases at V and 1 base at J; junction bases unmatched: 8. The DNA of the CDR3 is TGCGCCAGCAGCGCGCGGGGTAGCGGGGGCACAGATACGCAGTATTTT. This gives the protein CASSARGSGGTDTQYF.

The chain employs TRBV27 and TRBJ2-4; D unclear. The ends were cut back, 5 bases at V and 3 bases at J, with 14 bases in the middle. The germline CDR1 and CDR2 sequences are MNHEY and SMNVEV (reference sequence). The CDR3 is 15 residues long. Written as DNA, the CDR3 is TGTGCCAGCAGTGAGAGACTGGTCGACAAAAACATTCAGTACTTC. Residues: CASSERLVDKNIQYF.

This clone has a handful of counts. J is TRBJ2-1 and V is TRBV18; tentative D call: TRBD2 (6 bases). CDR3 length: 17 residues. The V end was cut by 3 bases, the J end by 1 base, with 16 bases between. In germline, CDR1 is KGHSH, CDR2 LQKENI. Written as DNA, the CDR3 is TGTGCCAGCTCACCTCGGGAGAGATACTCATCCTACAATGAGCAGTTCTTC. It encodes CASSPRERYSSYNEQFF.

CDR3: CATSDLPGWGRTYNEQFF. CDR3 in DNA: TGTGCCACCAGTGATTTGCCCGGTTGGGGGCGAACCTACAATGAGCAGTTCTTC. V gene TRBV24-1 combines with J gene TRBJ2-1; maybe TRBD1 (6 bases). V gave up 0 bases and J gave up 2 bases, with 16 bases separating them. Germline V lookup: CDR1 KGHDR, CDR2 SFDVKD. This CDR3 contains 18 residues.

This sequence joins TRBV2 and TRBJ1-2, with D possibly being TRBD1 (5 bases). V dropped 11 bases and J dropped 0 bases, with 13 bases sitting between them. There are 13 residues in the CDR3. Per germline, CDR1 SNHLY and CDR2 FYNNEI. CDR3 sequence (DNA): TGTGCCCCAGGGAGGGACTCTAACTATGGCTACACCTTC. Residues: CAPGRDSNYGYTF.

The CDR3 DNA follows: TGTGCCAGCAGCGTAAGCGGGAGCACAGATACGCAGTATTTT. Translated: CASSVSGSTDTQYF. The genes are TRBV9 and TRBJ2-3; possibly TRBD2 for D (6 bases). The V end was cut by 1 base, the J end by 0 bases, with 6 bases between. The germline V gene encodes CDR1 SGDLS and CDR2 YYNGEE. This CDR3 is built from 14 residues.

This rearrangement joins TRBV29-1 to TRBJ1-2; D is undetermined. V was trimmed by 4 bases and J by 4 bases, leaving 16 bases between them. Germline V gives CDR1 SQVTM, CDR2 ANQGSEA. CDR3 size: 14 residues. The CDR3 DNA follows: TGCAGCGTTGCGGCTGCGGGGATTAGCTATGGCTACACCTTC. Its translation: CSVAAAGISYGYTF.

The rearrangement uses TRBV7-8 and TRBJ2-7; a weak D match, TRBD2 (6 bases). Per germline, CDR1 SGHVS and CDR2 FQNEAQ. V lost 4 bases and J lost 0, with 7 bases in between. CDR3 length equals 13 residues. This CDR3 is CASSWRGSYEQYF. The CDR3 DNA sequence: TGTGCCAGCAGCTGGAGGGGCTCCTACGAGCAGTACTTC.

The chain employs TRBV5-4 and TRBJ2-1; 13 nucleotides align to TRBD2. Losses at the gene ends were 4 bases for V and 2 bases for J; bases not matched to a gene: 6. The CDR3 is 17 amino acids. CDR1 and CDR2 from the germline V gene are SGHNT and YYREEE (reference sequence). The CDR3 region is CASSLGTSGDPYNEQFF. The CDR3 region has the DNA TGTGCCAGCAGCCTGGGGACTAGCGGGGATCCCTACAATGAGCAGTTCTTC.

The chain carries TRBV7-2 and TRBJ1-1; D is ambiguous. CDR3 length: 18 residues. Germline V gene lookup returns CDR1 SGHTA and CDR2 FQGNSA. Trimming left V 3 bases short and J 5 bases short, with 25 bases between. CDR3 DNA sequence: TGTGCCAGCAGCTTTCGGGTCAGAATGGTACCGGGAGGGACTGAAGCTTTCTTT. Translating it yields CASSFRVRMVPGGTEAFF.

V usage is TRBV19 and J usage is TRBJ1-2; D is unresolved. The V gene lost 7 bases and the J gene lost 0 bases, with 24 bases spanning the gap. Germline loops: CDR1 LNHDA, CDR2 SQIVND (reference sequence). CDR3 length: 18 residues. CDR3 sequence: CASTPFASLGPSNYGYTF. The CDR3 region has the DNA TGTGCCAGTACCCCCTTTGCCAGCCTGGGTCCATCTAACTATGGCTACACCTTC.

The chain has TRBV10-3 and TRBJ2-7; 7 bases fit TRBD1. Trimming cost V 9 bases and J 0 bases; bases outside gene matches: 2. The germline V gene encodes CDR1 ENHRY and CDR2 SYGVKD. The CDR3 has 12 amino acids. The CDR3 is CAIAGGSYEQYF. The CDR3 DNA follows: TGTGCCATAGCAGGGGGCTCCTACGAGCAGTACTTC.

This clone came up a few times. V and J are TRBV7-9 and TRBJ2-5; 11 nucleotides line up with TRBD2. CDR1 is SEHNR and CDR2 is FQNEAQ in the germline V gene (reference sequence). Germline trimming cut 5 bases from V and 5 bases from J; bases unmatched to any gene: 4. CDR3 length equals 14 residues. CDR3: CASSVSSGGETQYF. CDR3 coding DNA: TGTGCCAGCAGCGTCTCTAGCGGGGGGGAGACCCAGTACTTC.

J is TRBJ1-1 and V is TRBV14; D perhaps matches TRBD1 (6 bases). Germline V gene sequence: CDR1 SGHDN, CDR2 FVKESK. V dropped 1 base and J dropped 4 bases, with 19 bases sitting between them. This CDR3 spans 17 amino acids. In DNA form, the CDR3 reads TGTGCCAGCAGCCAAGTCCCCCAGGGGCGATATGGCACTGAAGCTTTCTTT. Protein sequence: CASSQVPQGRYGTEAFF.

The chain employs TRBV30 and TRBJ1-2; no reliable D call. The germline gives CDR1 GTSNPN, CDR2 SVGIG (reference sequence). V was pared by 1 base and J by 2 bases, with 8 bases between. The CDR3 loop spans 13 amino acids. The CDR3 nucleotides are TGTGCCTGGAGTGCTCTAGGGAACTATGGCTACACCTTC. Its protein is CAWSALGNYGYTF.

This chain uses TRBV9 with TRBJ2-2; D ambiguous. V shed 0 bases and J shed 6 bases, with 15 bases lying between them. The CDR3 loop spans 16 amino acids. Germline CDR1 and CDR2: SGDLS and YYNGEE. CDR3 bases: TGTGCCAGCAGCGTAGGATCACGGAGAAGTCCCGGGGAGCTGTTTTTT. Its translation: CASSVGSRRSPGELFF.

This chain connects TRBV12-5 to TRBJ2-5, with D possibly being TRBD1 or TRBD2 (5 bases each). The CDR3 sequence is 12 residues long. The germline V and J ends were trimmed by 6 bases and 4 bases, with 9 bases remaining between them. Germline values: CDR1 LGHNT, CDR2 FRNRAP. CDR3 sequence (DNA): TGTGCTAGTGGCGGGGCTGGAGAGACCCAGTACTTC. Its protein product is CASGGAGETQYF.

A few counts support this clone. The V call is TRBV10-1, the J call TRBJ1-6; D uncertain. Looked up from germline, CDR1 is WNHNN and CDR2 is SYGVQD (reference sequence). The CDR3 covers 13 residues. V shed 6 bases and J shed 6 bases, with 9 bases lying between them. The CDR3 coding sequence is TGCGCCAGCAGCGAGGTTCTTAATTCACCCCTCCACTTT. This translates into CASSEVLNSPLHF.

The table lists this clone with a few counts. J is TRBJ1-1 and V is TRBV30, with D perhaps matching TRBD1 (5 bases). V was pared by 2 bases and J by 7 bases, with 14 bases between. CDR1 and CDR2 (germline): GTSNPN, SVGIG (reference sequence). The CDR3 sequence is 13 residues long. This chain's CDR3 is CAWSWLRGVEAFF. The CDR3 DNA follows: TGTGCCTGGAGTTGGCTTAGGGGTGTTGAAGCTTTCTTT. Using reference TRBV30 and TRBJ1-1 for the parts outside the CDR3, the full variable domain is SQTIHQWPATLVQPVGSPLSLECTVEGTSNPNLYWYRQAAGRGLQLLFYSVGIGQISSEVPQNLSASRPQDRQFILSSKKLLLSDSGFYLCAWSWLRGVEAFFGQGTRLTVV.